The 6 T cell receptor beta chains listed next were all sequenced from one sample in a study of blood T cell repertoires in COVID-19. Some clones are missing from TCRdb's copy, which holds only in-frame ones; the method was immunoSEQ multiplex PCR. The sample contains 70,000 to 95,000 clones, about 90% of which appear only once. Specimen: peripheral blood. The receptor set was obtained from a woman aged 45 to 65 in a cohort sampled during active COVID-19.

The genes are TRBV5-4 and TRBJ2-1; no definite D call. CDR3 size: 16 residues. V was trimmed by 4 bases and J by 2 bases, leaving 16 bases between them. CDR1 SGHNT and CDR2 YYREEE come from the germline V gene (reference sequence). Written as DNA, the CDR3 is TGTGCCAGCAGCGCCGGGTATCGCGGTACCTACAATGAGCAGTTCTTC. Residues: CASSAGYRGTYNEQFF. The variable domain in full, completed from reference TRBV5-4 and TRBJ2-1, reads ETGVTQSPTHLIKTRGQQVTLRCSSQSGHNTVSWYQQALGQGPQFIFQYYREEENGRGNFPPRFSGLQFPNYSSELNVNALELDDSALYLCASSAGYRGTYNEQFFGPGTRLTVL.

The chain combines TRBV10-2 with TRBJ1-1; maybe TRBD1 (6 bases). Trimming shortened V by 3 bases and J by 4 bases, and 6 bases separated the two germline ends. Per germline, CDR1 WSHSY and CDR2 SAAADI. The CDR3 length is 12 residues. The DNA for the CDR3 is TGCGCCAGCAGTGACAGGGGCACTGAAGCTTTCTTT. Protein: CASSDRGTEAFF.

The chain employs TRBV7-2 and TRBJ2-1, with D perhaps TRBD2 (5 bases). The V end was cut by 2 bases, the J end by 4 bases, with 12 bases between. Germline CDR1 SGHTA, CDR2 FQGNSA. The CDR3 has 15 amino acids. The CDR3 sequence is CASSLLLVGYNEQFF. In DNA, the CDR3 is TGTGCCAGCAGCTTACTACTAGTAGGTTACAATGAGCAGTTCTTC. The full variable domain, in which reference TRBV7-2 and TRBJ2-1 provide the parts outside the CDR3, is GAGVSQSPSNKVTEKGKDVELRCDPISGHTALYWYRQSLGQGLEFLIYFQGNSAPDKSGLPSDRFSAERTGGSVSTLTIQRTQQEDSAVYLCASSLLLVGYNEQFFGPGTRLTVL.

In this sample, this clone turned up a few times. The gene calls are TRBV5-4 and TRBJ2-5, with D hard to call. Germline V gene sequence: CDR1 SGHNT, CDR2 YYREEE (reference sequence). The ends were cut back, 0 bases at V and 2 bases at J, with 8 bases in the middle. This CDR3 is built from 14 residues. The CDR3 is CASSLVGKQETQYF. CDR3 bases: TGTGCCAGCAGCTTGGTCGGTAAACAAGAGACCCAGTACTTC.

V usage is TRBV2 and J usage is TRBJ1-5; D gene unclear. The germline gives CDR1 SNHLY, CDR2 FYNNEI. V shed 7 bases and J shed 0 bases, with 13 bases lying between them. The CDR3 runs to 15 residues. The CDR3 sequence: CASNRNINSNQPQHF. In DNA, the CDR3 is TGTGCCAGCAATCGTAACATTAATAGCAATCAGCCCCAGCATTTT.

CDR3 nucleotides: TGCGCCAGCTCGCCCGGGTCCACAACTAATGAAAAACTGTTTTTT. This translates into CASSPGSTTNEKLFF. The V gene is TRBV4-1, the J gene TRBJ1-4; no reliable D call. In germline, CDR1 is MGHRA, CDR2 YSYEKL. V gave up 8 bases and J gave up 0 bases, with 13 bases separating them. The CDR3 contains 15 residues.